These 27 T cell receptor beta chains came from one sample sequenced in a study of blood T cells in healthy people across ages. For the second PCR, which ran for 7 to 11 cycles, a sample-barcoded 5' primer and a J-beta primer mix were used. TCRdb re-derived calls from the 5' RACE reads in MiXCR, one entry per CDR3 protein. The sample has 650,000 to 1,000,000 distinct CDR3 sequences, roughly 40% seen once. The material sequenced was blood. These receptors were taken from a man aged 18 to 29 in good health.

This chain uses TRBV12-5 with TRBJ2-3; D remains unclear. This CDR3 has 13 amino acids. Per the germline V gene, CDR1 is LGHNT and CDR2 is FRNRAP. V was trimmed by 7 bases and J by 2 bases, leaving 10 bases between them. CDR3: CASATGHTDTQYF. The CDR3 nucleotides are TGTGCTAGTGCCACCGGCCACACAGATACGCAGTATTTT.

This clonotype was picked up a small number of times. This chain uses TRBV6-2 or TRBV6-3 with TRBJ1-1; 7 positions agree with TRBD1. V shed 6 bases, J shed 0 bases, and the junction held 4 bases outside the gene matches. The CDR3 contains 14 residues. Germline CDR1 reads MNHEY; CDR2 reads SVGEGT. CDR3 region: CASSRGGMNTEAFF. Here the CDR3 DNA reads TGTGCCAGCAGCAGGGGGGGGATGAACACTGAAGCTTTCTTT.

This clonotype has a handful of counts. The chain joins TRBV15 to TRBJ2-3; 13 bases map to TRBD2. The CDR3 contains 18 residues. V lost 3 bases to trimming and J lost 2 bases; unmatched junction nucleotides: 8. Germline CDR1 LNHNV, CDR2 YYDKDF (reference sequence). This chain's CDR3 is CATSREGGLAGTTDTQYF. CDR3 in DNA: TGTGCCACCAGCAGGGAGGGGGGACTAGCGGGGACCACAGATACGCAGTATTTT.

This clonotype has a count of ten or more. The chain links TRBV4-3 to TRBJ2-1, with 7 nucleotides matching TRBD2. With V trimmed by 0 bases and J by 3 bases, 8 bases remained unmatched. The CDR3 spans 17 residues. CDR1 and CDR2 from the germline V gene are LGHNA and YSLEER. This CDR3 is CASSQDGRAGDYNEQFF. In DNA form, the CDR3 reads TGCGCCAGCAGCCAAGACGGCCGTGCGGGAGACTACAATGAGCAGTTCTTC.

The rearrangement links TRBV20-1 to TRBJ1-5; the D gene is possibly TRBD1 (6 bases). Between the trimmed V and J ends, which lost 5 bases and 2 bases, there was a span of 16 bases. The length of the CDR3 is 15 residues. Germline V CDR1 and CDR2: DFQATT, SNEGSKA (reference sequence). As DNA, the CDR3 is TGCAGTGCTTCCCAAGGGGGTTACGGCAATCAGCCCCAGCATTTT. It yields the protein CSASQGGYGNQPQHF.

The rearrangement links TRBV5-6 to TRBJ2-3, with 7 bases identical to TRBD1. The CDR3 has 15 amino acids. V shed 4 bases and J 2 bases; nucleotides not matched to a gene: 7. Germline CDR1 SGHDT, CDR2 YYEEEE. The CDR3 nucleotides are TGTGCCAGCAGCGCGACCGGGACAGCCACAGATACGCAGTATTTT. It codes for CASSATGTATDTQYF.

This clonotype came up a few times. V is TRBV4-3 and J is TRBJ2-1; TRBD2 aligns across 14 bases. The CDR3 spans 17 residues. The germline CDR1 and CDR2 sequences are LGHNA and YSLEER. Trimming at V came to 4 bases and at J to 7 bases, leaving 9 bases not matched to a gene. The DNA of the CDR3 is TGCGCCAGCAGCCCTCACTCGGGACTAGCGGGGGTTAATGAGCAGTTCTTC. Its translation: CASSPHSGLAGVNEQFF.

Comment on this clonotype: A much more abundant neighbour one base away suggests this may be a read error. This rearrangement joins TRBV4-1 to TRBJ2-5, with D unclear. The V gene's germline CDR1 is MGHRA and CDR2 YSYEKL. The CDR3 loop spans 13 amino acids. CDR3 in DNA: TGCGCCAGCAGCCCGCGGTTCCAAGAGACCCTGTACTTC. Translating it yields CASSPRFQETLYF.

In regard to this clonotype: A read error may produce the germline difference seen at one junction end. The rearrangement joins TRBV10-3 to TRBJ2-2; D not resolved. Germline CDR1 ENHRY, CDR2 SYGVKD. This CDR3 is built from 14 residues. The CDR3 spells CAIGESIEGGELFF. For the CDR3, the DNA is TGTGCCATCGGTGAGTCGATCGAAGGCGGGGAGCTGTTTTTT.

This chain uses TRBV7-8 with TRBJ2-1; the match to TRBD1 covers 7 bases. This CDR3 has 13 amino acids. The trim removed 1 base at V and 15 bases at J, leaving 9 bases unmatched. Germline V CDR1 and CDR2: SGHVS, FQNEAQ. The CDR3 sequence is CASSLVVTGVRFF. For the CDR3, the DNA is TGTGCCAGCAGCTTAGTGGTAACAGGGGTTAGGTTCTTC. Based on the CDR3 plus reference TRBV7-8 and TRBJ2-1, the full variable domain is GAGVSQSPRYKVAKRGQDVALRCDPISGHVSLFWYQQALGQGPEFLTYFQNEAQLDKSGLPSDRFFAERPEGSVSTLKIQRTQQEDSAVYLCASSLVVTGVRFFGPGTRLTVL.

The V call is TRBV4-3, the J call TRBJ1-2, with a possible D match to TRBD1 (5 bases). The CDR3 runs to 17 residues. Germline V gene lookup returns CDR1 LGHNA and CDR2 YSLEER. The ends were cut back, 0 bases at V and 2 bases at J, with 16 bases in the middle. CDR3 loop: CASSQERRGRVNYGYTF. The CDR3 coding sequence is TGCGCCAGCAGCCAAGAAAGGCGGGGCAGGGTGAACTATGGCTACACCTTC.

The V call is TRBV5-1, the J call TRBJ1-2, with TRBD1 as a possible D gene (5 bases). Germline loops: CDR1 SGHRS, CDR2 YFSETQ. The CDR3 extends over 15 amino acids. The V end lost 0 bases, the J end lost 4 bases, and 13 bases lay between the germline ends. CDR3 region: CASSLATQRGYGYTF. CDR3 bases: TGCGCCAGCAGCTTGGCTACCCAGAGGGGCTATGGCTACACCTTC.

The chain links TRBV20-1 to TRBJ2-7; D is unclear. The CDR3 is made up of 19 amino acids. Germline V gives CDR1 DFQATT, CDR2 SNEGSKA (reference sequence). V was shortened by 3 bases and J by 3 bases, with 30 bases between the two germline ends. CDR3: CSASSRALGAPPFLYEQYF. CDR3 nucleotides: TGCAGTGCTAGTTCCCGGGCCTTAGGAGCCCCCCCCTTCCTCTACGAGCAGTACTTC.

This clonotype has a count of ten or more. This chain links TRBV4-1 with TRBJ2-7; TRBD1 is a possible D gene (6 bases). The DNA end is a closer match to TRBJ2-5, so the J assignment may be wrong. The length of the CDR3 is 15 residues. CDR1 MGHRA and CDR2 YSYEKL come from the germline V gene. The CDR3 sequence is CASSLGGNPATTQYF. Written as DNA, the CDR3 is TGCGCCAGCAGCCTAGGGGGTAACCCAGCGACGACCCAGTACTTC.

The table lists this clonotype with a few counts. The J gene is TRBJ2-3, the V gene TRBV20-1; a possible D gene is TRBD2 (6 bases). Trimming cost V 5 bases and J 0 bases, with 21 bases left between them. Germline-derived CDR1 and CDR2 are DFQATT and SNEGSKA (reference sequence). This CDR3 has 17 residues. The CDR3 is CSARQIAEVSSTDTQYF. The CDR3 region has the DNA TGCAGTGCTCGCCAGATAGCGGAGGTATCTAGCACAGATACGCAGTATTTT.

This clonotype has a handful of counts. V gene TRBV11-2 combines with J gene TRBJ2-3; TRBD1 matches 9 bases. The J segment lost 0 bases and the V segment lost 5 bases, leaving 6 bases of the junction unmatched. The V gene's germline CDR1 is SGHAT and CDR2 FQNNGV. CDR3 length: 16 amino acids. Here the CDR3 reads CASSPRTGDSTDTQYF. DNA for the CDR3: TGTGCCAGCAGCCCGAGGACAGGGGATAGCACAGATACGCAGTATTTT.

V gene TRBV20-1 combines with J gene TRBJ1-5; D might be TRBD1 (6 bases). With 5 bases removed from V and 0 bases from J, the gap between germline ends came to 17 bases. Germline CDR1 DFQATT, CDR2 SNEGSKA (reference sequence). The CDR3 has 16 residues. This chain's CDR3 is CSASDVWGASNQPQHF. The DNA for the CDR3 is TGCAGTGCTTCTGATGTGTGGGGGGCTAGCAATCAGCCCCAGCATTTT.

The rearrangement joins TRBV4-3 to TRBJ2-5; D ambiguous. The J call may be faulty, since TRBJ2-7 better matches the DNA end. The CDR3 is 16 amino acids. From germline, CDR1 is LGHNA and CDR2 YSLEER. CDR3 region: CASSQAAADYSHEQYF. CDR3 DNA: TGCGCCAGCAGCCAAGCCGCGGCAGATTACAGCCACGAGCAGTACTTC.

This clonotype has only one observation. The chain combines TRBV14 with TRBJ2-1; weak D call: TRBD2 (6 bases). CDR3 length: 15 amino acids. Germline values: CDR1 SGHDN, CDR2 FVKESK. V dropped 4 bases and J dropped 7 bases, with 17 bases sitting between them. The CDR3 reads CASSPLTGEWNEQFF. The CDR3 bases are TGTGCCAGCAGCCCCCTTACGGGAGAATGGAATGAGCAGTTCTTC.

The V and J genes are TRBV6-2 or TRBV6-3 and TRBJ1-1; maybe TRBD1 (5 bases). The V gene's germline CDR1 is MNHEY and CDR2 SVGEGT. The CDR3 runs to 13 residues. V gave up 0 bases and J gave up 8 bases, with 10 bases separating them. The CDR3 DNA follows: TGTGCCAGCAGTTACTCAGGGGTTCGCGAAGCTTTCTTT. It specifies CASSYSGVREAFF.

This sequence joins TRBV12-3 or TRBV12-4 and TRBJ1-1, with a possible D match to TRBD1 (5 bases). The CDR3 consists of 12 residues. Trimming removed 6 bases at V and 8 bases at J, with 13 bases between. The CDR3 DNA follows: TGTGCCAGCAGCCCCGACAGCCAAGAAGCTTTCTTT. It codes for CASSPDSQEAFF.

The chain links TRBV5-1 to TRBJ2-1; 8 nucleotides agree with TRBD1. The V and J ends lost 3 bases and 8 bases, in that order; junction bases with no gene match: 7. Germline V gene sequence: CDR1 SGHRS, CDR2 YFSETQ. The CDR3 is 14 amino acids. CDR3 nucleotides: TGCGCCAGCAGCTCCTGGACAGGGAACGATGAGCAGTTCTTC. It translates to CASSSWTGNDEQFF.

The chain is built from TRBV20-1 and TRBJ1-5; D is possibly TRBD1 (5 bases). The CDR3 is 17 residues long. Trimming shortened V by 0 bases and J by 3 bases, and 18 bases separated the two germline ends. CDR1 DFQATT and CDR2 SNEGSKA come from the germline V gene (reference sequence). CDR3 in amino acids: CSAREMVGQEFNQPQHF. The CDR3 nucleotides are TGCAGTGCTAGAGAAATGGTGGGGCAGGAGTTCAATCAGCCCCAGCATTTT.

This clonotype was counted a few times. J is TRBJ2-1 and V is TRBV12-3 or TRBV12-4; 7 nucleotides agree with TRBD1. The CDR3 has 13 residues. With V trimmed by 6 bases and J by 7 bases, 6 bases remained unmatched. CDR3 coding DNA: TGTGCCAGCAGGGCCGGGACAGCTAATGAGCAGTTCTTC. Translated, it gives CASRAGTANEQFF.

V gene TRBV7-9 combines with J gene TRBJ2-1, with D maybe TRBD1 (6 bases). With the DNA end fitting TRBJ2-7 better, the J assignment may be wrong. Germline V gene sequence: CDR1 SEHNR, CDR2 FQNEAQ (reference sequence). There are 16 residues in the CDR3. CDR3 sequence (DNA): TGTGCCAGCAGCTACAACAGGGTGGGGTCCTACAATGAGCAGTACTTC. It is translated as CASSYNRVGSYNEQYF.

This clonotype was detected only a few times. V and J are TRBV9 and TRBJ1-4; 7 bases agree with TRBD1. Trimming cost V 0 bases and J 8 bases; bases outside gene matches: 7. The CDR3 covers 15 residues. Germline-derived CDR1 and CDR2 are SGDLS and YYNGEE. The CDR3 region is CASSVGGGRSEKLFF. As DNA, the CDR3 is TGTGCCAGCAGCGTAGGAGGGGGCAGGAGCGAAAAACTGTTTTTT.

V gene TRBV10-3 combines with J gene TRBJ1-4; D perhaps matches TRBD1 (6 bases). V dropped 0 bases and J dropped 8 bases, with 19 bases sitting between them. The germline CDR1 and CDR2 sequences are ENHRY and SYGVKD. The CDR3 length is 17 residues. CDR3 sequence: CAISESRTVRGKEKLFF. The CDR3 bases are TGTGCCATCAGTGAGTCGAGGACAGTTCGCGGCAAGGAAAAACTGTTTTTT.